Listed here are 27 T cell receptor beta chains from one sample, sequenced in a study of OX40 agonist ivuxolimab in advanced cancers. Sequencing used immunoSEQ multiplex PCR; TCRdb keeps in-frame clones, though not all of them. The repertoire consists of some 74,000 clones, with roughly 82% occurring once and the leading ten covering approximately 7%. The sequencing here drew on CD4+ or CD8+ T cells sorted from blood, taken in a trial of the OX40 agonist ivuxolimab. Source of these receptors: an adult with an advanced solid tumor such as melanoma, head and neck, liver or kidney cancer.

The rearrangement joins TRBV27 to TRBJ2-1; D uncertain. The CDR3 covers 11 residues. Trimming took off 7 bases at V and 14 bases at J, with 15 bases between the two ends. Germline CDR1 and CDR2: MNHEY and SMNVEV (reference sequence). CDR3 in amino acids: CASMERSDEFF. CDR3 DNA: TGTGCCAGCATGGAAAGGAGTGACGAGTTCTTC.

This chain connects TRBV7-9 to TRBJ1-2; unclear D gene. Trimming removed 0 bases from V and 5 bases from J, with 10 bases in between. The CDR3 is made up of 14 amino acids. CDR1 is SEHNR, CDR2 FQNEAQ, per germline (reference sequence). In DNA form, the CDR3 reads TGTGCCAGCAGCTTAGCTAGTACGTCGTATGGCTACACCTTC. It yields the protein CASSLASTSYGYTF.

CDR3 region: CARTGGSRSQPQHF. In DNA, the CDR3 is TGCGCCAGGACAGGGGGGAGTAGGAGTCAGCCCCAGCATTTT. The rearrangement uses TRBV10-1 and TRBJ1-5; 9 bases fit TRBD1. V trimming: 9 bases; J trimming: 6 bases; junction bases outside the gene matches: 9. Looked up from germline, CDR1 is WNHNN and CDR2 is SYGVQD (reference sequence). This CDR3 comprises 14 residues.

V usage is TRBV18 and J usage is TRBJ1-1; TRBD1 matches 8 bases. The J segment lost 1 base and the V segment lost 5 bases, leaving 3 bases of the junction unmatched. The CDR3 is 14 residues long. Germline assignment: CDR1 KGHSH and CDR2 LQKENI. The DNA of the CDR3 is TGTGCCAGCTCATCCACAGGGGGGAACACTGAAGCTTTCTTT. It is translated as CASSSTGGNTEAFF. Full variable domain (remainder filled in from reference TRBV18 and TRBJ1-1): NAGVMQNPRHLVRRRGQEARLRCSPMKGHSHVYWYRQLPEEGLKFMVYLQKENIIDESGMPKERFSAEFPKEGPSILRIQQVVRGDSAAYFCASSSTGGNTEAFFGQGTRLTVV.

This clone appeared once. The chain employs TRBV15 and TRBJ2-3, with D unresolved. Germline V gives CDR1 LNHNV, CDR2 YYDKDF (reference sequence). CDR3 length: 14 residues. V was shortened by 1 base and J by 4 bases, with 9 bases between the two germline ends. The DNA of the CDR3 is TGTGCCACCAGCAGAGGCGCGAGTTCAGATACGCAGTATTTT. Encoded protein: CATSRGASSDTQYF.

The rearrangement links TRBV27 to TRBJ1-1, with 9 bases matching TRBD1. The CDR3 loop spans 13 amino acids. The germline V gene has CDR1 MNHEY and CDR2 SMNVEV (reference sequence). The V gene end was trimmed by 6 bases and the J gene end by 5 bases; junction bases not matched to a gene: 4. The CDR3 DNA reads TGTGCCAGCAGAACAGGGGGCGTAACTGAAGCTTTCTTT. Its protein is CASRTGGVTEAFF.

This sequence joins TRBV27 and TRBJ2-7; no clear D gene. Germline CDR1 is MNHEY and CDR2 is SMNVEV (reference sequence). Between the trimmed V and J ends, which lost 9 bases and 3 bases, there was a span of 3 bases. This CDR3 has 9 amino acids. CDR3 DNA sequence: TGTGCCAGTCTCTACGAGCAGTACTTC. Its translation is CASLYEQYF.

The chain couples TRBV6-5 to TRBJ2-1; 7 bases fit TRBD1. V trimming: 6 bases; J trimming: 4 bases; junction bases outside the gene matches: 6. The CDR3 consists of 14 residues. Germline V lookup: CDR1 MNHEY, CDR2 SVGAGI. The CDR3, as DNA: TGTGCCAGCAGGCAGGGGGACAGTTACAATGAGCAGTTCTTC. This sequence encodes CASRQGDSYNEQFF.

V gene TRBV19 combines with J gene TRBJ2-7; 10 bases are shared with TRBD1. The germline gives CDR1 LNHDA, CDR2 SQIVND (reference sequence). The ends lost 6 bases at V and 5 bases at J; junction bases unmatched: 4. This CDR3 is 13 amino acids long. The CDR3 nucleotides are TGTGCCAGTAGCGGACAGGGGGTGAACGAGCAGTACTTC. It yields the protein CASSGQGVNEQYF.

V usage is TRBV5-1 and J usage is TRBJ1-2; no reliable D call. Germline assignment: CDR1 SGHRS and CDR2 YFSETQ. With 2 bases removed from V and 0 bases from J, the gap between germline ends came to 5 bases. The length of the CDR3 is 13 residues. CDR3 nucleotides: TGCGCCAGCAGCTTCGACCCTAACTATGGCTACACCTTC. Translation: CASSFDPNYGYTF.

The chain's CDR3 is CASSYGQGNQPQHF. CDR3 nucleotides: TGTGCCAGCAGTTACGGACAGGGTAATCAGCCCCAGCATTTT. The rearrangement uses TRBV2 and TRBJ1-5, with TRBD1 matching over 8 bases. Germline V gene sequence: CDR1 SNHLY, CDR2 FYNNEI. V lost 5 bases to trimming and J lost 4 bases; unmatched junction nucleotides: 4. CDR3 length: 14 amino acids.

This rearrangement joins TRBV4-3 to TRBJ2-7; D remains unclear. This CDR3 has 16 amino acids. CDR1 and CDR2 (germline): LGHNA, YSLEER. Trimming pared 3 bases from V and 2 bases from J, leaving 17 bases between. For the CDR3, the DNA is TGCGCCAGCAGCCAGAGAACCCCCGCCGCCGCCTACGAGCAGTACTTC. This translates into CASSQRTPAAAYEQYF.

V is TRBV12-5 and J is TRBJ1-1, with a weak D call TRBD1 (5 bases). Germline V gives CDR1 LGHNT, CDR2 FRNRAP. The CDR3 has 15 amino acids. The V gene lost 3 bases and the J gene lost 0 bases, with 11 bases spanning the gap. The chain's CDR3 is CASGFTRAMNTEAFF. The CDR3 DNA reads as TGTGCTAGTGGTTTCACCAGGGCCATGAACACTGAAGCTTTCTTT.

The chain employs TRBV7-9 and TRBJ2-6, with TRBD1 identical over 8 bases. This CDR3 is 17 amino acids long. Trimming cost V 5 bases and J 2 bases; bases outside gene matches: 8. CDR1 is SEHNR, CDR2 FQNEAQ, per germline (reference sequence). The CDR3 is CASSPPARGPGANVLTF. In nucleotides, the CDR3 is TGTGCCAGCAGCCCCCCCGCCAGGGGGCCTGGGGCCAACGTCCTGACTTTC.

The rearrangement links TRBV5-6 to TRBJ2-1, with TRBD1 matching over 8 bases. Germline V CDR1 and CDR2: SGHDT, YYEEEE. J lost 7 bases, V lost 4 bases, and 10 bases had no gene match. The CDR3 length is 15 residues. The CDR3 DNA is TGTGCCAGCAGCACCGCGGACAGGGAATTAAATGAGCAGTTCTTC. Translation gives CASSTADRELNEQFF.

The chain combines TRBV18 with TRBJ2-7; TRBD1 or TRBD2 may be the D gene (5 bases each). Trimming cost V 3 bases and J 5 bases, with 20 bases left between them. The CDR3 consists of 16 residues. Germline V CDR1 and CDR2: KGHSH, LQKENI. The CDR3 DNA reads as TGTGCCAGCTCACCGATTCCAGGGAGACTGGAAAACGAGCAGTACTTC. This translates into CASSPIPGRLENEQYF.

The table lists this clone with a count of one. CDR3 sequence (DNA): TGCAGCGTCGCCCCGGACCCTAGGGGTGAGCAGTACTTC. Encoded protein: CSVAPDPRGEQYF. The chain couples TRBV29-1 to TRBJ2-7; maybe TRBD1 (5 bases). CDR3 length equals 13 residues. The germline V gene encodes CDR1 SQVTM and CDR2 ANQGSEA. V shed 6 bases and J shed 7 bases, with 19 bases lying between them.

Points on this clone: One end of the junction fails to match germline, which may point to a read error. The chain has TRBV6-5 and TRBJ2-7; TRBD1 agrees at 8 bases. This CDR3 has 13 amino acids. Germline CDR1 and CDR2: MNHEY and SVGAGI. The CDR3 nucleotides are TGTGCCAGCAGTAACTCAGGGGGCGTCGAGCAGTACTTC. The encoded protein is CASSNSGGVEQYF.

The chain has TRBV19 and TRBJ1-6, with D perhaps TRBD1 (5 bases). CDR1 is LNHDA and CDR2 is SQIVND in the germline V gene (reference sequence). V was shortened by 8 bases and J by 5 bases, with 13 bases between the two germline ends. CDR3 length: 14 residues. As DNA, the CDR3 is TGTGCCAGTCGTTTAACAGGAGATAATTCACCCCTCCACTTT. It specifies CASRLTGDNSPLHF.

The CDR3 loop reads CASSPRGPALYEQYF. The CDR3, as DNA: TGTGCCAGCAGTCCCCGAGGTCCCGCCCTCTACGAGCAGTACTTC. The V call is TRBV27, the J call TRBJ2-7; no clear D gene. Trimming took off 5 bases at V and 3 bases at J, with 17 bases between the two ends. The CDR3 totals 15 residues. Per germline, CDR1 MNHEY and CDR2 SMNVEV (reference sequence).

This rearrangement joins TRBV9 to TRBJ2-3, with 11 nucleotides matching TRBD2. Germline lookup yields CDR1 SGDLS and CDR2 YYNGEE. CDR3 length: 19 amino acids. After removal of 3 bases from V and 0 bases from J, the junction contained 12 bases not matched to a gene. The CDR3 loop reads CASSAKLAGAPHSTDTQYF. DNA of the CDR3: TGTGCCAGCAGCGCCAAACTAGCGGGAGCCCCACATAGCACAGATACGCAGTATTTT. The full variable domain, with the rest looked up from reference TRBV9 and TRBJ2-3, is DSGVTQTPKHLITATGQRVTLRCSPRSGDLSVYWYQQSLDQGLQFLIQYYNGEERAKGNILERFSAQQFPDLHSELNLSSLELGDSALYFCASSAKLAGAPHSTDTQYFGPGTRLTVL.

The chain carries TRBV5-1 and TRBJ1-2, with D maybe TRBD1 (5 bases). Trimming cost V 9 bases and J 0 bases, with 15 bases left between them. There are 14 residues in the CDR3. Germline V gene lookup returns CDR1 SGHRS and CDR2 YFSETQ. The CDR3 loop reads CATGQGASNYGYTF. The CDR3, as DNA: TGCGCCACCGGTCAGGGTGCATCTAACTATGGCTACACCTTC.

V gene TRBV7-9 combines with J gene TRBJ2-7; 9 bases fit TRBD1. Trimming at V came to 5 bases and at J to 3 bases, leaving 8 bases not matched to a gene. Germline values: CDR1 SEHNR, CDR2 FQNEAQ (reference sequence). The CDR3 runs to 15 residues. DNA of the CDR3: TGTGCCAGCAGCGCCCCTTGGGACAGGGTCTACGAGCAGTACTTC. This codes for CASSAPWDRVYEQYF.

This clone was recorded a few times. The gene calls are TRBV11-2 and TRBJ2-3, with 11 bases fitting TRBD2. The germline CDR1 and CDR2 sequences are SGHAT and FQNNGV. The CDR3 is 17 amino acids. After removal of 2 bases from V and 2 bases from J, the junction contained 6 bases not matched to a gene. CDR3 region: CASSLPGLAANTDTQYF. The CDR3 coding sequence is TGTGCCAGCAGCTTACCGGGACTAGCGGCGAACACAGATACGCAGTATTTT.

J is TRBJ2-1 and V is TRBV29-1; 9 bases fit TRBD2. Germline values: CDR1 SQVTM, CDR2 ANQGSEA. J was trimmed by 4 bases and V by 7 bases; bases with no gene match: 5. There are 13 residues in the CDR3. CDR3 coding DNA: TGCAGCGCCAGGACTAGCGTGTACAATGAGCAGTTCTTC. Protein: CSARTSVYNEQFF.

The rearrangement uses TRBV28 and TRBJ1-2; D may be TRBD1 (5 bases). The CDR3 is 13 residues long. V gave up 4 bases and J gave up 4 bases, with 10 bases separating them. Germline V CDR1 and CDR2: MDHEN, SYDVKM. The CDR3 nucleotides are TGTGCCAGCAGTTCAGGGACCCTCTATGGCTACACCTTC. Amino acids: CASSSGTLYGYTF.

Notes on this clone: At one end, the junction sequence differs from germline, possibly due to a read error. This chain uses TRBV6-1 with TRBJ2-5; D is possibly TRBD1 (5 bases). This CDR3 has 13 residues. Germline V gene data show CDR1 as MNHNS and CDR2 as SASEGT. CDR3 sequence reads: CAGSFDRMETQYF. In nucleotides, the CDR3 is TGTGCCGGCAGTTTCGACAGAATGGAGACCCAGTACTTC.